Here is one TCR beta chain with its context. The data are from a study of Ad26.COV2.S vaccination and SARS-CoV-2 variants. Study-level background: The study gave Ad26.COV2.S intramuscularly, once or twice 56 days apart.

TCRdb's table, derived via immunoSEQ multiplex PCR, lists solely in-frame clones and lacks some. The table records about 390,000 clones, roughly 90% of them present only once. The sample's treatment: around 19 received Ad26.COV2.S at low or high dose, single or two shots; 5 received placebo; per-sample allocation not given. Sampling occurred on day 63 after the first vaccine or placebo injection. The CDR3 runs to 16 residues. The germline V and J ends were trimmed by 5 bases and 4 bases, with 20 bases remaining between them. Germline V gene lookup returns CDR1 SGHTA and CDR2 FQGNSA. This chain uses TRBV7-2 with TRBJ1-2; D unclear. The source material was peripheral blood, sampled in a trial of Ad26.COV2.S vaccine versus placebo. This TCR derives from a person aged 18-60 years who received the Ad26.COV2.S COVID-19 vaccine or a placebo. As DNA, the CDR3 is TGTGCCAGCAGCCCGGGGATGCCGGCAGGAGCCTATGGCTACACCTTC. It translates to CASSPGMPAGAYGYTF.